This note documents a single TCR beta chain sequence. The antigen is not known. The data were taken from a study of T cell responses to AZD1222 COVID-19 vaccine. Overall study results and limits: Targeting of unmutated variant regions was reportedly seen in nearly half of spike-specific TCRs. Two doses of AZD1222 preceded a rise in Spike-specific TCR breadth and depth. Repertoires were obtained solely post-peak T cell response.

Second-dose intervals near 4 or 12 weeks were combined. Clones were read by immunoSEQ multiplex PCR, and TCRdb kept only the in-frame ones, dropping some. The table lists over 100,000 clones, about 90% of them singletons. Trimming removed 2 bases at V and 8 bases at J, with 9 bases between. This CDR3 spans 13 amino acids. From germline, CDR1 is MGHRA and CDR2 YSYEKL. V usage is TRBV4-1 and J usage is TRBJ2-2; a possible D gene is TRBD2 (6 bases). The TCR sequence derives from an adult who received the AZD1222 COVID-19 vaccine. The starting material was peripheral blood, obtained 28 days after the second AZD1222 dose. DNA of the CDR3: TGCGCCAGCAGCCAACCTCTAGCGGGGGAGCTGTTTTTT. This sequence encodes CASSQPLAGELFF.